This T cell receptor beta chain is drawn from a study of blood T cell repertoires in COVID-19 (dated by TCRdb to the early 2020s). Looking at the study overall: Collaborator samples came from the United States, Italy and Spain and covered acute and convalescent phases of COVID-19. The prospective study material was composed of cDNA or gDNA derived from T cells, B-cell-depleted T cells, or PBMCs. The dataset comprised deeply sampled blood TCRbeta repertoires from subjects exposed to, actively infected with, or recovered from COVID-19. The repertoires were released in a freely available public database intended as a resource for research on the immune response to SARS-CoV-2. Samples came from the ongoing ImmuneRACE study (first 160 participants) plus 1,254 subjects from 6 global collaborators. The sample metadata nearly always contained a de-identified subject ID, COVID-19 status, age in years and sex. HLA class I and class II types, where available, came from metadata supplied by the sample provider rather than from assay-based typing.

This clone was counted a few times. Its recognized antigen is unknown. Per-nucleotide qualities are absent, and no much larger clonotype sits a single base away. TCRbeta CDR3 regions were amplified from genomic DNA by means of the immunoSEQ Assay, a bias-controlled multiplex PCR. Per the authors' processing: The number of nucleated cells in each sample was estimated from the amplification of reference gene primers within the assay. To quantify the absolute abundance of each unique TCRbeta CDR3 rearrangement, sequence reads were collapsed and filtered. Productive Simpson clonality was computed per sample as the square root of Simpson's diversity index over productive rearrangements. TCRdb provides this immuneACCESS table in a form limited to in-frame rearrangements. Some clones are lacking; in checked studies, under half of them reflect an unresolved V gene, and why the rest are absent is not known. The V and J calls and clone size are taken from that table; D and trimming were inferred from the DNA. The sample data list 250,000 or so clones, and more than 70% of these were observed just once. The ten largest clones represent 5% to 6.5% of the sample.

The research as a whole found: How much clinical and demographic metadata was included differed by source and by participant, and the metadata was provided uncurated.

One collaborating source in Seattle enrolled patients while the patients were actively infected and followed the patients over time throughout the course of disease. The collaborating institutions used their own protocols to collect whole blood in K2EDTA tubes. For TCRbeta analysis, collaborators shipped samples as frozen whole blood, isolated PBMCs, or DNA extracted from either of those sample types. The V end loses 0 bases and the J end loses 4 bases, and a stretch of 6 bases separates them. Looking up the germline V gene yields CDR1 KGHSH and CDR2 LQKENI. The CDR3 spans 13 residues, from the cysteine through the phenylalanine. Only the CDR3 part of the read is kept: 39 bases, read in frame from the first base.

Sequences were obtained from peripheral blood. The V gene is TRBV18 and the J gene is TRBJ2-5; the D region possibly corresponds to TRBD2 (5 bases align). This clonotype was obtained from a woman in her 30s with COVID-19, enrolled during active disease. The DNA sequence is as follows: TGTGCCAGCTCACCACCGGCGGGAGAGACCCAGTACTTC. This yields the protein CASSPPAGETQYF.